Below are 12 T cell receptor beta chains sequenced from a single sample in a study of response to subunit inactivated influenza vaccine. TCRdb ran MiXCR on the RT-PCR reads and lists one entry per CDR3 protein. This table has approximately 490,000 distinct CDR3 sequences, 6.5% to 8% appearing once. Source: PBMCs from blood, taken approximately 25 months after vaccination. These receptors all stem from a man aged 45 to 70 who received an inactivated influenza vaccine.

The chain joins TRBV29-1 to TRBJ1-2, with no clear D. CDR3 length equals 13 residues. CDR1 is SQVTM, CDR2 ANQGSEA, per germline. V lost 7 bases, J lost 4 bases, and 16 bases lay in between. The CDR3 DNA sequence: TGCAGCGCGACAAAAGATAATGGCTATGGCTACACCTTC. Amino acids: CSATKDNGYGYTF. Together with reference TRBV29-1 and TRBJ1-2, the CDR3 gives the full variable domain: SAVISQKPSRDICQRGTSLTIQCQVDSQVTMMFWYRQQPGQSLTLIATANQGSEATYESGFVIDKFPISRPNLTFSTLTVSNMSPEDSSIYLCSATKDNGYGYTFGSGTRLTVV.

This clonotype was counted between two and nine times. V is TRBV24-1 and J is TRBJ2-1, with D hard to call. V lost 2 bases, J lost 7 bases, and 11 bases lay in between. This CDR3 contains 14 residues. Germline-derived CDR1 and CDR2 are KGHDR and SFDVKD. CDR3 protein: CATSDSWYANEQFF. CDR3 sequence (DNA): TGTGCCACCAGTGATTCCTGGTATGCGAATGAGCAGTTCTTC.

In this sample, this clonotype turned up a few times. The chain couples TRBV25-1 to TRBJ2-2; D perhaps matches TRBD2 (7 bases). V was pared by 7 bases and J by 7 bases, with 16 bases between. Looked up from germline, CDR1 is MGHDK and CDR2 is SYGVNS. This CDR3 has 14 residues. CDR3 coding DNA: TGTGCCAGCACCCAAGGGGGGGGTCACGGGGAGCTGTTTTTT. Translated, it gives CASTQGGGHGELFF.

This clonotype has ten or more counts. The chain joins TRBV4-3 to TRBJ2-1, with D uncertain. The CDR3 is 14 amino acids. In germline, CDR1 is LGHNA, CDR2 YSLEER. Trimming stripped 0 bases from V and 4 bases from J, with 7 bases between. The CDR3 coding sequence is TGCGCCAGCAGCCAAGATGCAACTTACAATGAGCAGTTCTTC. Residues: CASSQDATYNEQFF.

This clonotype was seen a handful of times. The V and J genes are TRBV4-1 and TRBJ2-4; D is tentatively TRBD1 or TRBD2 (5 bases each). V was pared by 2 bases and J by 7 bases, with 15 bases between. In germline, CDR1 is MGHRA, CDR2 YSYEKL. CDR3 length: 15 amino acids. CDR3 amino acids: CASSQPGTATNIQYF. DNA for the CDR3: TGCGCCAGCAGCCAACCCGGGACCGCAACTAACATTCAGTACTTC.

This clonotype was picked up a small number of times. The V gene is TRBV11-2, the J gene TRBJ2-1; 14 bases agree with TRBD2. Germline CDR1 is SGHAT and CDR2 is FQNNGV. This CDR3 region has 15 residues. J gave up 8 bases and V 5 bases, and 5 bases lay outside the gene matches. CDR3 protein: CASSDGTSGSDEQFF. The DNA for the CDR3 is TGTGCCAGCAGCGATGGGACTAGCGGGAGTGATGAGCAGTTCTTC.

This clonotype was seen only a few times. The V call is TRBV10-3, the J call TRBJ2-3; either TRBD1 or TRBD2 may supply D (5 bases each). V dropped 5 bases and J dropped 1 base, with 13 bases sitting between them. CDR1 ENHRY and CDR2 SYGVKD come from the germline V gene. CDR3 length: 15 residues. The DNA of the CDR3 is TGTGCCATCAGTCTAGCTATACAGGGCACAGATACGCAGTATTTT. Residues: CAISLAIQGTDTQYF.

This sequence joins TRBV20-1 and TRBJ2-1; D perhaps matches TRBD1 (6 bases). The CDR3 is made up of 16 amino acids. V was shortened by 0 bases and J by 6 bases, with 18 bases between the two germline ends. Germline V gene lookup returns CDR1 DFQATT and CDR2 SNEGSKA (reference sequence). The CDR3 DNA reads TGCAGTGCTAGAGATTGGGTGTCAGGGGTGTCCAATGAGCAGTTCTTC. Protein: CSARDWVSGVSNEQFF.

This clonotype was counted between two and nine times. The CDR3 here is CAISESGSNYGYTF. CDR3 coding DNA: TGTGCCATCAGTGAGTCTGGCAGTAACTATGGCTACACCTTC. This rearrangement joins TRBV10-3 to TRBJ1-2; no clear D. The germline V gene has CDR1 ENHRY and CDR2 SYGVKD. This CDR3 contains 14 residues. Trimming pared 0 bases from V and 1 base from J, leaving 6 bases between.

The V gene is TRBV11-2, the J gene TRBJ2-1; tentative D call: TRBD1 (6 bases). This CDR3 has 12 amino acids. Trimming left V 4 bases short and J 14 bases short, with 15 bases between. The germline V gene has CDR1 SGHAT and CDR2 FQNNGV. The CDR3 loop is CASSSHGTPEFF. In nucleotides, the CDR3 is TGTGCCAGCAGCTCCCACGGGACACCCGAGTTCTTC.

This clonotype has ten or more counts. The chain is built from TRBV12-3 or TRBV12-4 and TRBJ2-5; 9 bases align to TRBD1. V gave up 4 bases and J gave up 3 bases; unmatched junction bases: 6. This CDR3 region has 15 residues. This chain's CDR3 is CASSWAGQGKETQYF. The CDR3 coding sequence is TGTGCCAGCAGTTGGGCGGGACAGGGCAAAGAGACCCAGTACTTC.

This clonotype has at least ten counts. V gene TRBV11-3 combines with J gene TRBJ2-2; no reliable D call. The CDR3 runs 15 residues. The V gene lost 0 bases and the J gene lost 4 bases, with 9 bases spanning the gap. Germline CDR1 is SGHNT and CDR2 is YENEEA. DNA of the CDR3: TGTGCCAGCAGCTTAGATGCCCGGGTCACCGGGGAGCTGTTTTTT. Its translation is CASSLDARVTGELFF.